Shown below are 26 T cell receptor beta chains from a single sample sequenced in a study of Ad26.COV2.S vaccination and SARS-CoV-2 variants. Measured with immunoSEQ multiplex PCR; TCRdb has only the in-frame clones, and not every one. The data contain about 350,000 clones, approximately 81% of them singletons. Treatment given: roughly 19 received Ad26.COV2.S at low or high dose, single or two shots; 5 received placebo; per-sample allocation not given. Sample collection was performed on day 63 after the first vaccine or placebo injection. Sample: peripheral blood, taken in a trial of Ad26.COV2.S vaccine versus placebo. These receptors came from a person aged 18 to 59 who received the Ad26.COV2.S COVID-19 vaccine or a placebo.

The V call is TRBV6-4, the J call TRBJ2-2; TRBD2 aligns across 7 bases. CDR1 is MRHNA, CDR2 SNTAGT, per germline. With V trimmed by 6 bases and J by 3 bases, 7 bases remained unmatched. CDR3 length: 15 residues. The DNA of the CDR3 is TGTGCCAGCAGCGGCCGGGGAGGGGACACCGGGGAGCTGTTTTTT. Translated, it gives CASSGRGGDTGELFF.

The chain employs TRBV3-1 (or the pseudogene TRBV3-2) and TRBJ2-5; 8 bases are shared with TRBD1. V dropped 0 bases and J dropped 7; count of bases not matched to a gene: 10. The V gene's germline CDR1 is LGHDT and CDR2 YNNKEL (reference sequence). CDR3 length: 16 amino acids. The CDR3 sequence is CASSQDRTGYGGTQYF. CDR3 DNA sequence: TGTGCCAGCAGCCAAGACAGGACAGGGTATGGGGGGACCCAGTACTTC.

The V and J genes are TRBV24-1 and TRBJ2-1, with TRBD2 as a possible D gene (5 bases). Germline CDR1 KGHDR, CDR2 SFDVKD. Trimming took off 2 bases at V and 3 bases at J, with 16 bases between the two ends. CDR3 size: 17 residues. The CDR3: CATSDSWTPTNYNEQFF. CDR3 coding DNA: TGTGCCACCAGTGATTCATGGACTCCCACCAACTACAATGAGCAGTTCTTC.

The chain employs TRBV5-1 and TRBJ2-2, with a weak D call TRBD1 (6 bases). V lost 3 bases and J lost 6, with 15 bases in between. Germline lookup yields CDR1 SGHRS and CDR2 YFSETQ. CDR3 length: 15 residues. CDR3 region: CASSYSDRWAGELFF. The CDR3 nucleotides read TGCGCCAGCAGCTACTCCGACAGGTGGGCCGGGGAGCTGTTTTTT.

In this sample, this clone turned up once. CDR3 bases: TGTGCCAGCAGTTGGCAGGGGACTGCTTTCTTT. Its translation: CASSWQGTAFF. The V gene is TRBV28, the J gene TRBJ1-1, with D possibly being TRBD1 (6 bases). Trimming pared 4 bases from V and 11 bases from J, leaving 11 bases between. CDR3 size: 11 residues. CDR1 and CDR2 from the germline V gene are MDHEN and SYDVKM.

This clone was seen only once. The chain employs TRBV4-3 and TRBJ2-6, with 10 bases lining up with TRBD1. Per the germline V gene, CDR1 is LGHNA and CDR2 is YSLEER. V lost 1 base, J lost 2 bases, and 2 bases stayed unmatched. The CDR3 runs to 17 residues. For the CDR3, the DNA is TGCGCCAGCAGCCAAGGGACAGGGGGGGCTGGGGCCAACGTCCTGACTTTC. Protein sequence: CASSQGTGGAGANVLTF.

This chain uses TRBV6-5 with TRBJ2-3; D gene unclear. V was pared by 2 bases and J by 0 bases, with 9 bases between. Germline-derived CDR1 and CDR2 are MNHEY and SVGAGI. The CDR3 extends over 15 amino acids. CDR3 loop: CASSYGKTSTDTQYF. CDR3 coding DNA: TGTGCCAGCAGTTACGGGAAGACTAGCACAGATACGCAGTATTTT.

The chain joins TRBV5-4 to TRBJ2-7, with 8 bases matching TRBD2. The J segment lost 5 bases and the V segment lost 0 bases, leaving 7 bases of the junction unmatched. The CDR3 is made up of 15 amino acids. Germline V gives CDR1 SGHNT, CDR2 YYREEE (reference sequence). The DNA of the CDR3 is TGTGCCAGCAGCTTGGATCGCGGGAGGACCCACGAGCAGTACTTC. Translated, it gives CASSLDRGRTHEQYF.

V is TRBV10-3 and J is TRBJ2-1; perhaps D is TRBD1 or TRBD2 (6 bases each). Between the trimmed V and J ends, which lost 10 bases and 2 bases, there was a span of 21 bases. Germline V CDR1 and CDR2: ENHRY, SYGVKD. The CDR3 has 16 amino acids. The CDR3 region has the DNA TGTGCCACCTCAAGGGGGGCGCAGGGCACCTACAATGAGCAGTTCTTC. Translation: CATSRGAQGTYNEQFF.

CDR3 DNA sequence: TGTGCCAGCAGCCCGGGACAGCAAAACTATGGCTACACCTTC. It translates to CASSPGQQNYGYTF. V and J are TRBV5-4 and TRBJ1-2; TRBD1 aligns across 7 bases. V was pared by 4 bases and J by 2 bases, with 5 bases of the junction left unmatched. Germline V lookup: CDR1 SGHNT, CDR2 YYREEE (reference sequence). This CDR3 spans 14 amino acids.

This clone has only one observation. The V call is TRBV27, the J call TRBJ2-4; 7 bases line up with TRBD1. After removal of 6 bases from V and 0 bases from J, the junction contained 8 bases not matched to a gene. This CDR3 region has 16 residues. In germline, CDR1 is MNHEY, CDR2 SMNVEV (reference sequence). Written as DNA, the CDR3 is TGTGCCAGCAGGGGTGGGACAGAGCTAGCCAAAAACATTCAGTACTTC. It yields the protein CASRGGTELAKNIQYF.

The rearrangement joins TRBV4-1 to TRBJ1-6, with unresolved D. Germline-derived CDR1 and CDR2 are MGHRA and YSYEKL. The CDR3 loop spans 15 amino acids. The V end lost 0 bases, the J end lost 13 bases, and 16 bases lay between the germline ends. The CDR3 nucleotides read TGCGCCAGCAGCCAAGATAGGATCTTCAAATCCCCCCTCCACTTT. As protein: CASSQDRIFKSPLHF.

This clone occurred a few times. The CDR3 loop is CASSQDLPGRTGLTEAFF. CDR3 coding DNA: TGCGCCAGCAGCCAAGATTTGCCCGGGAGGACAGGTCTTACCGAAGCTTTCTTT. The chain links TRBV4-3 to TRBJ1-1, with 7 bases lining up with TRBD1. This CDR3 has 18 residues. Germline V CDR1 and CDR2: LGHNA, YSLEER. V was clipped by 0 bases and J by 8 bases; unmatched bases: 18.

The chain combines TRBV9 with TRBJ2-7; perhaps D is TRBD1 or TRBD2 (5 bases each). Germline CDR1 reads SGDLS; CDR2 reads YYNGEE. V lost 0 bases and J 6 bases, leaving 13 bases between the germline ends. This CDR3 comprises 14 residues. CDR3 loop: CASSVDVMGVEQYF. CDR3 sequence (DNA): TGTGCCAGCAGCGTAGATGTTATGGGGGTCGAGCAGTACTTC.

This sequence joins TRBV27 and TRBJ2-3, with TRBD2 matching 11 bases. Germline CDR1 is MNHEY and CDR2 is SMNVEV (reference sequence). The J segment lost 2 bases and the V segment lost 6 bases, leaving 22 bases of the junction unmatched. CDR3 length: 21 amino acids. This CDR3 is CASRLGTGDYGLAGPTDTQYF. The CDR3 bases are TGTGCCAGCAGATTGGGGACCGGCGACTACGGACTAGCGGGTCCCACAGATACGCAGTATTTT.

The J gene is TRBJ1-4, the V gene TRBV27; TRBD1 matches at 10 bases. The V segment lost 8 bases and the J segment 5 bases; nucleotides outside the gene matches: 17. Per the germline V gene, CDR1 is MNHEY and CDR2 is SMNVEV (reference sequence). The CDR3 extends over 18 amino acids. Here the CDR3 reads CASVLVGTGVRGNEKLFF. The DNA for the CDR3 is TGTGCCAGCGTTTTAGTGGGGACAGGGGTGCGGGGGAATGAAAAACTGTTTTTT.

The J gene is TRBJ1-1, the V gene TRBV18; D not certain. Germline V gene data show CDR1 as KGHSH and CDR2 as LQKENI. V was shortened by 0 bases and J by 9 bases, with 11 bases between the two germline ends. The CDR3 runs to 13 residues. The CDR3 here is CASSPPMVPQAFF. Written as DNA, the CDR3 is TGTGCCAGCTCACCACCGATGGTTCCTCAAGCTTTCTTT.

This clone showed up just once. The chain has TRBV18 and TRBJ2-3, with a possible D match to TRBD2 (7 bases). Trimming removed 3 bases from V and 8 bases from J, with 21 bases in between. Germline lookup yields CDR1 KGHSH and CDR2 LQKENI. This CDR3 has 16 amino acids. The CDR3 loop is CASSPPEQGGYGTQYF. DNA of the CDR3: TGTGCCAGCTCACCCCCAGAACAGGGAGGGTACGGTACGCAGTATTTT.

The V call is TRBV10-3, the J call TRBJ2-5, with no clear D. V dropped 2 bases and J dropped 1 base, with 14 bases sitting between them. Germline V gene data show CDR1 as ENHRY and CDR2 as SYGVKD. The CDR3 is made up of 16 amino acids. CDR3 sequence: CAISEGWGPGQETQYF. CDR3 nucleotides: TGTGCCATCAGTGAGGGATGGGGTCCGGGCCAAGAGACCCAGTACTTC.

The chain recombines TRBV2 with TRBJ2-3, with 7 bases fitting TRBD2. Germline-derived CDR1 and CDR2 are SNHLY and FYNNEI. V dropped 0 bases and J dropped 1; count of bases not matched to a gene: 1. CDR3 size: 15 residues. For the CDR3, the DNA is TGTGCCAGCAGTGAAGCGGCGGGAGGCACAGATACGCAGTATTTT. Protein product: CASSEAAGGTDTQYF.

The CDR3 nucleotides are TGTGCCAGCAGCCCGGGACAGCAGACCTACGAGCAGTACTTC. It specifies CASSPGQQTYEQYF. The V gene is TRBV5-4, the J gene TRBJ2-7; 7 bases align to TRBD1. Germline V lookup: CDR1 SGHNT, CDR2 YYREEE (reference sequence). V gave up 4 bases and J gave up 2 bases; unmatched junction bases: 6. This CDR3 is built from 14 residues.

This chain joins TRBV19 and TRBJ2-1, with a tentative D call TRBD2 (5 bases). The CDR3 has 15 residues. V lost 3 bases and J 0 bases, leaving 9 bases between the germline ends. The germline V gene encodes CDR1 LNHDA and CDR2 SQIVND (reference sequence). For the CDR3, the DNA is TGTGCCAGTAGTATTGGAGGCTTCTCCTACAATGAGCAGTTCTTC. Encoded protein: CASSIGGFSYNEQFF.

V usage is TRBV6-5 and J usage is TRBJ2-2; D is perhaps TRBD1 or TRBD2 (6 bases each). Between the trimmed V and J ends, which lost 2 bases and 3 bases, there was a span of 7 bases. Per the germline V gene, CDR1 is MNHEY and CDR2 is SVGAGI. The CDR3 sequence is 14 residues long. CDR3: CASSYRGDTGELFF. The CDR3 DNA reads TGTGCCAGCAGTTACAGGGGGGACACCGGGGAGCTGTTTTTT.

This clone was recorded a few times. V gene TRBV7-8 combines with J gene TRBJ1-1; 7 bases map to TRBD1. J was trimmed by 4 bases and V by 3 bases; bases with no gene match: 11. The CDR3 is 16 residues long. CDR1 is SGHVS and CDR2 is FQNEAQ in the germline V gene. CDR3 nucleotide sequence: TGTGCCAGCAGCTTCGCTGGGGGATCAGGGGGCACTGAAGCTTTCTTT. Translated, it gives CASSFAGGSGGTEAFF.

This clone was detected only a few times. The CDR3, as DNA: TGTGCCAGCAGCTTGCGGGGAGGCTCTGGAAACACCATATATTTT. It yields the protein CASSLRGGSGNTIYF. The chain links TRBV5-4 to TRBJ1-3; D remains unclear. The CDR3 consists of 15 residues. With 1 base removed from V and 0 bases from J, the gap between germline ends came to 8 bases. Looked up from germline, CDR1 is SGHNT and CDR2 is YYREEE (reference sequence).

The chain has TRBV5-1 and TRBJ2-7, with 10 bases fitting TRBD1. J gave up 6 bases and V 2 bases, and 5 bases lay outside the gene matches. CDR1 and CDR2 from the germline V gene are SGHRS and YFSETQ. The CDR3 runs to 14 residues. CDR3 protein: CASSFDGTGAEQYF. In nucleotides, the CDR3 is TGCGCCAGCAGCTTTGACGGGACAGGGGCCGAGCAGTACTTC.